These 31 T cell receptor beta chains share one sample of origin, sequenced in a study of blood T cell repertoires in COVID-19. Measured with immunoSEQ multiplex PCR; TCRdb has only the in-frame clones, and not every one. This sample has 35,000 to 45,000 clones, with around 89% found just once. Source material: peripheral blood. The receptors come from a man in his fifties or sixties with active COVID-19.

J is TRBJ1-6 and V is TRBV10-1; 9 nucleotides agree with TRBD1. The CDR3 runs 15 residues. Per germline, CDR1 WNHNN and CDR2 SYGVQD (reference sequence). With V trimmed by 4 bases and J by 9 bases, 7 bases remained unmatched. Written as DNA, the CDR3 is TGCGCCAGCAGTGGGACAGGGGATGATGGTTCACCCCTCCACTTT. Amino acids: CASSGTGDDGSPLHF.

The rearrangement links TRBV25-1 to TRBJ1-3; 9 bases match TRBD1. The CDR3 length is 15 residues. The germline CDR1 and CDR2 sequences are MGHDK and SYGVNS. V gave up 1 base and J gave up 4 bases; unmatched junction bases: 2. CDR3 nucleotide sequence: TGTGCCAGCAGTGAATTGGGGACAGGGGGAAACACCATATATTTT. Translation gives CASSELGTGGNTIYF.

This chain joins TRBV5-1 and TRBJ2-3; 7 nucleotides align to TRBD1. Germline CDR1 and CDR2: SGHRS and YFSETQ. The CDR3 sequence is 15 residues long. Losses at the gene ends were 6 bases for V and 0 bases for J; bases not matched to a gene: 7. CDR3 nucleotide sequence: TGCGCCAGCAAGAGGACAGGAACTAGCACAGATACGCAGTATTTT. Its protein is CASKRTGTSTDTQYF.

The gene calls are TRBV7-8 and TRBJ2-1, with 8 bases matching TRBD2. Germline CDR1 reads SGHVS; CDR2 reads FQNEAQ. The junction had 12 bases not matched to a gene; V was cut back by 5 bases and J by 6 bases. CDR3 length: 16 residues. The CDR3 sequence is CASSPTRGGSRNEQFF. For the CDR3, the DNA is TGTGCCAGCAGCCCAACTCGGGGGGGTAGCCGCAATGAGCAGTTCTTC.

V usage is TRBV5-6 and J usage is TRBJ2-2, with unresolved D. The CDR3 length is 15 residues. Looked up from germline, CDR1 is SGHDT and CDR2 is YYEEEE. The V end lost 4 bases, the J end lost 6 bases, and 16 bases lay between the germline ends. CDR3 bases: TGTGCCAGCAGCAAACAGCTTCGGCCAGCCGGGGAGCTGTTTTTT. Protein sequence: CASSKQLRPAGELFF.

The V call is TRBV13, the J call TRBJ2-1, with 10 bases identical to TRBD2. CDR1 and CDR2 (germline): PRHDT, FYEKMQ (reference sequence). V shed 6 bases, J shed 3 bases, and the junction held 11 bases outside the gene matches. This CDR3 has 17 residues. The CDR3 sequence is CASRQNILAGDYNEQFF. CDR3 nucleotides: TGTGCCAGCAGACAAAACATTCTAGCGGGGGACTACAATGAGCAGTTCTTC.

This chain uses TRBV12-5 with TRBJ2-3; TRBD2 is a possible D gene (6 bases). V dropped 0 bases and J dropped 2 bases, with 21 bases sitting between them. The CDR3 sequence is 19 residues long. Germline CDR1 and CDR2: LGHNT and FRNRAP. The DNA for the CDR3 is TGTGCTAGTGGTTTGGTATTGGGGGGAACTCAACTACACACAGATACGCAGTATTTT. It translates to CASGLVLGGTQLHTDTQYF.

This clone appeared a few times. This rearrangement joins TRBV5-5 to TRBJ2-1, with 11 bases aligning to TRBD2. The CDR3 spans 15 residues. Germline V lookup: CDR1 SGHKS, CDR2 YYEKEE (reference sequence). With V trimmed by 1 base and J by 4 bases, 1 base remained unmatched. CDR3 sequence: CASSLLAGGYNEQFF. The CDR3 DNA sequence: TGTGCCAGCAGCTTGCTAGCGGGGGGATACAATGAGCAGTTCTTC.

The chain recombines TRBV19 with TRBJ2-7; 8 nucleotides agree with TRBD2. CDR1 is LNHDA, CDR2 SQIVND, per germline (reference sequence). J was trimmed by 6 bases and V by 5 bases; bases with no gene match: 9. The CDR3 has 14 residues. CDR3 bases: TGTGCCAGTAGTCCGGGAGGGCTTAAGGGCGAGCAGTACTTC. It specifies CASSPGGLKGEQYF.

The rearrangement uses TRBV5-1 and TRBJ2-2; D call uncertain. V shed 0 bases and J shed 2 bases, with 14 bases lying between them. The CDR3 has 17 residues. Germline CDR1 SGHRS, CDR2 YFSETQ. The CDR3 reads CASSLVTALANTGELFF. As DNA, the CDR3 is TGCGCCAGCAGCTTGGTAACCGCTTTAGCAAACACCGGGGAGCTGTTTTTT.

The CDR3: CASSIDPKTGGYTF. CDR3 DNA: TGTGCCAGTAGTATAGACCCAAAGACAGGAGGCTACACCTTC. The genes are TRBV19 and TRBJ1-2, with TRBD1 as a possible D gene (6 bases). Trimming took 0 bases from V and 8 from J, leaving 13 bases between them. Germline V CDR1 and CDR2: LNHDA, SQIVND (reference sequence). The CDR3 totals 14 residues. Full variable domain (remainder filled in from reference TRBV19 and TRBJ1-2): DGGITQSPKYLFRKEGQNVTLSCEQNLNHDAMYWYRQDPGQGLRLIYYSQIVNDFQKGDIAEGYSVSREKKESFPLTVTSAQKNPTAFYLCASSIDPKTGGYTFGSGTRLTVV.

This sequence joins TRBV10-3 and TRBJ1-6; 9 nucleotides match TRBD1. The trim removed 2 bases at V and 5 bases at J, leaving 4 bases unmatched. CDR1 ENHRY and CDR2 SYGVKD come from the germline V gene. The CDR3 is made up of 16 amino acids. In DNA form, the CDR3 reads TGTGCCATCAGTGAGCCGGGACAGGGCAATAATTCACCCCTCCACTTT. Protein: CAISEPGQGNNSPLHF.

The chain employs TRBV5-1 and TRBJ2-7, with D perhaps matching TRBD1 (6 bases). Germline V gives CDR1 SGHRS, CDR2 YFSETQ. The CDR3 is 13 residues long. The germline V and J ends were trimmed by 1 base and 7 bases, with 12 bases remaining between them. The DNA for the CDR3 is TGCGCCAGCAGCTTGACCTCAGGGACAGAGCAGTACTTC. This encodes CASSLTSGTEQYF.

This rearrangement joins TRBV7-3 to TRBJ2-3, with D unresolved. Trimming cost V 1 base and J 0 bases, with 14 bases left between them. Germline CDR1 reads SGHTA; CDR2 reads FQGTGA. This CDR3 region has 17 residues. The DNA for the CDR3 is TGTGCCAGCAGCTTAAGTCACGTAACAGCTAGCACAGATACGCAGTATTTT. Its protein is CASSLSHVTASTDTQYF.

This chain links TRBV18 with TRBJ1-4; no reliable D call. Trimming cost V 2 bases and J 8 bases, with 12 bases left between them. The CDR3 length is 14 residues. Germline loops: CDR1 KGHSH, CDR2 LQKENI. DNA of the CDR3: TGTGCCAGCTCACCATCCCGGGGAGAGGAAAAACTGTTTTTT. This encodes CASSPSRGEEKLFF. Filled out from reference TRBV18 and TRBJ1-4, the complete variable domain reads NAGVMQNPRHLVRRRGQEARLRCSPMKGHSHVYWYRQLPEEGLKFMVYLQKENIIDESGMPKERFSAEFPKEGPSILRIQQVVRGDSAAYFCASSPSRGEEKLFFGSGTQLSVL.

This chain joins TRBV7-2 and TRBJ2-5, with 8 bases aligning to TRBD2. The V gene end was trimmed by 4 bases and the J gene end by 4 bases; junction bases not matched to a gene: 8. Germline V lookup: CDR1 SGHTA, CDR2 FQGNSA. This CDR3 has 15 residues. Here the CDR3 DNA reads TGTGCCAGCAGCTATTACACCGGGGGGGGAGAGACCCAGTACTTC. It translates to CASSYYTGGGETQYF.

J is TRBJ1-2 and V is TRBV6-6; 7 bases are a match to TRBD1. CDR1 and CDR2 (germline): MNHNY, SVGAGI (reference sequence). With V trimmed by 6 bases and J by 0 bases, 4 bases remained unmatched. The CDR3 totals 14 residues. This CDR3 is CASRLTGANYGYTF. CDR3 DNA: TGTGCCAGCAGACTTACAGGGGCTAACTATGGCTACACCTTC.

The genes are TRBV28 and TRBJ2-7; 8 bases are a match to TRBD2. Germline CDR1 and CDR2: MDHEN and SYDVKM. Losses at the gene ends were 7 bases for V and 6 bases for J; bases not matched to a gene: 11. CDR3 length: 14 amino acids. CDR3 bases: TGTGCCAGCACCCAAAACCCAGGGACTAGCGAGCAGTACTTC. It codes for CASTQNPGTSEQYF.

V and J are TRBV3-1 (or the pseudogene TRBV3-2) and TRBJ1-2; the D gene is possibly TRBD1 (6 bases). The germline gives CDR1 LGHDT, CDR2 YNNKEL (reference sequence). This CDR3 has 14 amino acids. V was trimmed by 0 bases and J by 5 bases, leaving 10 bases between them. The CDR3 bases are TGTGCCAGCAGCCAAGACGGGGGGCGGTATGGCTACACCTTC. Its translation is CASSQDGGRYGYTF.

This chain joins TRBV5-8 and TRBJ1-4, with 7 nucleotides matching TRBD1. This CDR3 is 15 amino acids long. The germline CDR1 and CDR2 sequences are SGHTS and YDEGEE. V shed 3 bases and J 2 bases; nucleotides not matched to a gene: 4. CDR3 DNA: TGTGCCAGCAGCTGGGACAGCTATACTAATGAAAAACTGTTTTTT. Translation: CASSWDSYTNEKLFF.

The chain uses TRBV6-6 and TRBJ1-5; D perhaps matches TRBD1 (6 bases). CDR1 is MNHNY and CDR2 is SVGAGI in the germline V gene (reference sequence). This CDR3 has 15 amino acids. The V and J ends lost 0 bases and 6 bases respectively, with 12 bases between them. CDR3 sequence: CASSYSQGMGQPQHF. In DNA, the CDR3 is TGTGCCAGCAGTTACTCGCAGGGGATGGGTCAGCCCCAGCATTTT.

This clone was counted once. CDR3 nucleotides: TGTGCCTGGCACCGGGACAGCTCTGGAAACACCATATATTTT. Translated: CAWHRDSSGNTIYF. The V and J genes are TRBV30 and TRBJ1-3, with 7 bases that match TRBD1. V gave up 5 bases and J gave up 0 bases; unmatched junction bases: 4. There are 14 residues in the CDR3. Germline loops: CDR1 GTSNPN, CDR2 SVGIG (reference sequence).

The CDR3 DNA follows: TGTGCCAGCAGCTTAGACCCAGGGTATTTTATGGATGAGCAGTTCTTC. It yields the protein CASSLDPGYFMDEQFF. V gene TRBV11-2 combines with J gene TRBJ2-1; TRBD1 might be the D (5 bases). The CDR3 length is 16 residues. CDR1 and CDR2 (germline): SGHAT, FQNNGV. V was shortened by 0 bases and J by 8 bases, with 17 bases between the two germline ends.

Turning to this clone: The germline gene is not matched at one end of the junction; a read error may be the cause. The J gene is TRBJ1-5, the V gene TRBV6-1; 7 bases are shared with TRBD1. The germline gives CDR1 MNHNS, CDR2 SASEGT. This CDR3 contains 18 residues. The CDR3 DNA is TGTGCCAGCAGTGAATCCATTTGGACAGGCCCTAGCAATCAGCCCCGGCATTTT. Translated, it gives CASSESIWTGPSNQPRHF.

J is TRBJ1-2 and V is TRBV5-1; TRBD1 aligns across 9 bases. Germline CDR1 reads SGHRS; CDR2 reads YFSETQ. J was trimmed by 7 bases and V by 4 bases; bases with no gene match: 11. The CDR3 totals 15 residues. CDR3 nucleotide sequence: TGCGCCAGCAGCCCCAGGACAGGGGCCCCTTCTGGCTACACCTTC. Translating gives CASSPRTGAPSGYTF.

This chain connects TRBV30 to TRBJ2-7; D is perhaps TRBD1 (5 bases). V was pared by 5 bases and J by 1 base, with 6 bases between. Germline CDR1 reads GTSNPN; CDR2 reads SVGIG (reference sequence). The CDR3 spans 11 residues. The CDR3 loop is CAWRQSYEQYF. The CDR3 coding sequence is TGTGCCTGGCGACAGTCCTACGAGCAGTACTTC.

The rearrangement links TRBV6-6 to TRBJ1-3; D gene uncertain. CDR1 is MNHNY and CDR2 is SVGAGI in the germline V gene (reference sequence). The CDR3 covers 18 residues. V shed 5 bases and J shed 0 bases, with 20 bases lying between them. CDR3 nucleotide sequence: TGTGCCAGCAGTCCTGGAGGTGGTCGAAGCATCTCTGGAAACACCATATATTTT. Protein sequence: CASSPGGGRSISGNTIYF.

V usage is TRBV24-1 and J usage is TRBJ2-2, with 11 bases that match TRBD2. The germline V gene has CDR1 KGHDR and CDR2 SFDVKD. CDR3 length equals 17 residues. V was pared by 4 bases and J by 1 base, with 4 bases of the junction left unmatched. CDR3 DNA: TGTGCCACCAGTGAACTAGCGGGGGCCGTGAACACCGGGGAGCTGTTTTTT. This gives the protein CATSELAGAVNTGELFF.

The chain recombines TRBV6-1 with TRBJ2-4; a possible D gene is TRBD1 (6 bases). Trimming shortened V by 4 bases and J by 1 base, and 20 bases separated the two germline ends. Per germline, CDR1 MNHNS and CDR2 SASEGT. This CDR3 spans 18 amino acids. DNA of the CDR3: TGTGCCAGCAGTGCACAATTCGCACAGGGAACTGCCAAAAACATTCAGTACTTC. Translation: CASSAQFAQGTAKNIQYF.

In nucleotides, the CDR3 is TGTGCCAGCAGCTCAGACAGGGGGGGCTCCTACAATGAGCAGTTCTTC. Translating gives CASSSDRGGSYNEQFF. This rearrangement joins TRBV7-2 to TRBJ2-1, with 9 bases lining up with TRBD1. Trimming cost V 4 bases and J 0 bases; bases outside gene matches: 4. The germline gives CDR1 SGHTA, CDR2 FQGNSA. This CDR3 spans 16 amino acids.

This clone was counted a single time. The gene calls are TRBV6-5 and TRBJ2-1; D unresolved. CDR3 size: 12 residues. V dropped 5 bases and J dropped 7 bases, with 9 bases sitting between them. The V gene's germline CDR1 is MNHEY and CDR2 SVGAGI. CDR3 DNA sequence: TGTGCCAGCAGTCCCCGCGAGAATGAGCAGTTCTTC. This codes for CASSPRENEQFF.